These T cell receptor beta chains were read from a single sample in a study of long-term antiretroviral therapy in people with HIV. Clones were sequenced by immunoSEQ multiplex PCR, and TCRdb holds only the in-frame ones, with some missing. Of about 30,000 clones in the sample, approximately 87% were seen once. The material was unsorted PBMCs, obtained 0.5 years after starting antiretroviral therapy. These TCRs come from a woman younger than 35 with HIV. The CDR3 runs from the conserved cysteine through the conserved F or W. D genes are given only for firm matches. Not every row has a clone size; where given, it reads once, few, many or a size class.

size,D,V,J,DNA,CDR3
NA,TRBD2,TRBV11-2,TRBJ2-1,TGTGCCAGCAGCCATCCGGGACTAGCCTCCTACAATGAGCAGTTCTTC,CASSHPGLASYNEQFF
NA,NA,TRBV28,TRBJ2-1,TGTGCCAGCAGTCGGCGGAACGAGCAGTTCTTC,CASSRRNEQFF
NA,NA,TRBV5-4,TRBJ1-4,TGTGCCAGCAGCAAAAATACCGGGGGGAATGAAAAACTGTTTTTT,CASSKNTGGNEKLFF
NA,NA,TRBV18,TRBJ2-7,TGTGCCAGCTCACCGGCAGGGCGTTGGGAGCAGTACTTC,CASSPAGRWEQYF
NA,NA,TRBV28,TRBJ1-4,TGTGCCAGTTATATGGGGGGGGAAAAACTGTTTTTT,CASYMGGEKLFF
NA,TRBD2,TRBV4-3,TRBJ2-5,TGCGCCAGCAGCCTTCGGTCTAGCGGTTCGGAGACCCAGTACTTC,CASSLRSSGSETQYF
once,TRBD1,TRBV7-9,TRBJ1-1,TGTGCCAGCAGCTTACCCCAGACAGGGATGAACACTGAAGCTTTCTTT,CASSLPQTGMNTEAFF
NA,NA,TRBV9,TRBJ2-2,TGTGCCAGCAGCTTGAGACAGACCGGGGAGCTGTTTTTT,CASSLRQTGELFF
NA,TRBD2,TRBV11-3,TRBJ2-2,TGTGCCAGCAGCCCCGGGACTAGCGGTAACACCGGGGAGCTGTTTTTT,CASSPGTSGNTGELFF
once,NA,TRBV9,TRBJ2-1,TGTGCCAGCAGCGTACCGGGACACATACTCTCCTACAATGAGCAGTTCTTC,CASSVPGHILSYNEQFF
once,TRBD2,TRBV9,TRBJ2-7,TGTGCCAGCAGCCCCCAGACTAGCGGGATCCCCTACGAGCAGTACTTC,CASSPQTSGIPYEQYF
NA,NA,TRBV7-9,TRBJ2-1,TGTGCCAGCAGCCTGACTTCGAGGGGTGAGCAGTTCTTC,CASSLTSRGEQFF
NA,TRBD1,TRBV7-9,TRBJ1-2,TGTGCCAGCAGCTCCTTAAGCGGGACAGGGTCCTATGGCTACACCTTC,CASSSLSGTGSYGYTF
NA,NA,TRBV14,TRBJ2-3,TGTGCCAGCAGCCAGCCGAGACATAGCGCAGATACGCAGTATTTT,CASSQPRHSADTQYF
NA,NA,TRBV11-3,TRBJ2-4,TGTGCCAGCAGCTCATCCGGATCCAAAAACATTCAGTACTTC,CASSSSGSKNIQYF
NA,TRBD1,TRBV9,TRBJ2-5,TGTGCCAGCAGCTCCCCGGGACAGGGGGCCCAAGAGACCCAGTACTTC,CASSSPGQGAQETQYF
NA,NA,TRBV4-3,TRBJ2-5,TGCGCCAGCAGCCAAGAAGGTCCCCTTCGCCAAGAGACCCAGTACTTC,CASSQEGPLRQETQYF
once,NA,TRBV19,TRBJ1-4,TGTGCCAGTAGTATAGGGAGTAGGGGCGGATTTCAGTATGGAACTAATGAAAAACTGTTTTTT,CASSIGSRGGFQYGTNEKLFF
NA,NA,TRBV6-6,TRBJ1-2,TGTGCCAGCAGCACCCAGGTTTCGGGGATGAGTGGCTACACCTTC,CASSTQVSGMSGYTF
NA,NA,TRBV7-6,TRBJ2-1,TGTGCCAGCAGCTTGGCCGGCGGTGACCAGCTTGGAGGGGGAAATGAGCAGTTCTTC,CASSLAGGDQLGGGNEQFF
NA,TRBD2,TRBV2,TRBJ2-1,TGTGCCAGCAGTGATGCCAGTATTGCGGAATCGACTAGCGGGAGGGCCTTTAATGAGCAGTTCTTC,CASSDASIAESTSGRAFNEQFF
once,NA,TRBV5-4,TRBJ1-1,TGTGCCAGCTCCGTGGGCACTGAAGCTTTCTTT,CASSVGTEAFF
NA,NA,TRBV18,TRBJ2-5,TGTGCCAGCTCACCGCCTCATGTGGCGGGAGAGACCCAGTACTTC,CASSPPHVAGETQYF
NA,NA,TRBV6-5,TRBJ1-1,TGTGCCAGCAGCCCACAGGGTAGGGAAGCTTTCTTT,CASSPQGREAFF
NA,TRBD1,TRBV27,TRBJ1-2,TGTGCCAGCAGCACAGGGGTGGGAGCTGGCTACACCTTC,CASSTGVGAGYTF
NA,NA,TRBV28,TRBJ1-2,TGTGCCAGCAGGAACTCCGCGTATGGCTACACCTTC,CASRNSAYGYTF
few,NA,TRBV7-2,TRBJ2-5,TGTGCCAGCAGCTCGACAGGCTCACAAGAGACCCAGTACTTC,CASSSTGSQETQYF
NA,NA,TRBV6-6,TRBJ2-7,TGTGCCAGCAGCCTCGGACCGGATAGATACGAGCAGTACTTC,CASSLGPDRYEQYF
NA,NA,TRBV6-1,TRBJ1-5,TGTGCCAGCAGTGAGGGTCAGACCGAGCATCAGCCCCAGCATTTT,CASSEGQTEHQPQHF
NA,TRBD2,TRBV4-3,TRBJ2-3,TGCGCCAGCAGCCAAGAAGAAGGACTAGCTTCAGATACGCAGTATTTT,CASSQEEGLASDTQYF
few,TRBD1,TRBV19,TRBJ2-7,TGTGCCAGTAGTCGCACAGGGGAACTTCCTACCTACGAGCAGTACTTC,CASSRTGELPTYEQYF
NA,TRBD1,TRBV7-9,TRBJ1-4,TGTGCCAGCAGCCCGGGGGACAGCTCCTTGAATGAAAAACTGTTTTTT,CASSPGDSSLNEKLFF
once,NA,TRBV28,TRBJ2-5,TGTGCCAGCAGTCCGCCTCATGAGGGGAGTGGCGAGACCCAGTACTTC,CASSPPHEGSGETQYF
NA,NA,TRBV11-3,TRBJ2-5,TGTGCCAGCAGCTTAGGGGTGGGGCAGAAAGAGACCCAGTACTTC,CASSLGVGQKETQYF
NA,TRBD1,TRBV10-3,TRBJ1-4,TGTGCCGTCTCAGGGGGCGTTAATGAAAAACTGTTTTTT,CAVSGGVNEKLFF
NA,TRBD2,TRBV7-3,TRBJ2-3,TGTGCCAGCAGCTTAGGAAAGACTAGCGGGAGTGCCCCAGATACGCAGTATTTT,CASSLGKTSGSAPDTQYF
NA,NA,TRBV5-1,TRBJ2-1,TGCGCCAGCAGAACCCGGGACAATGAGCAGTTCTTC,CASRTRDNEQFF
NA,TRBD1,TRBV2,TRBJ2-1,TGTGCCAGCAGTGCCCCAGGGGGCGCCGGCTACAATGAGCAGTTCTTC,CASSAPGGAGYNEQFF
NA,TRBD1,TRBV7-6,TRBJ2-7,TGTGCCAGCAGCTCCTCCGGGACAGGGGGCGGTAACGAGCAGTACTTC,CASSSSGTGGGNEQYF
NA,NA,TRBV9,TRBJ1-4,TGTGCCAGCAGCGCGGGACTCTCCCGGACTAATGAAAAACTGTTTTTT,CASSAGLSRTNEKLFF
few,TRBD2,TRBV28,TRBJ2-5,TGTGCCAGCGCACCGGGACTAGCGGGAGCTGAGACCCAGTACTTC,CASAPGLAGAETQYF
NA,TRBD1,TRBV2,TRBJ1-1,TGTGCCAGCAGTGAAGTCCAACAGGGGGCTGAAGCTTTCTTT,CASSEVQQGAEAFF